Listed below are T cell receptor beta chains from one sample, sequenced in a study of human T cells and chemical hapten exposure. MiXCR, run by TCRdb on the RACE reads, gives a single entry per CDR3 protein. The table records around 380,000 distinct CDR3 sequences, approximately 5% of them present only once. Here the sequenced sample was whole blood, taken in connection with sensitization to the hapten diphenylcyclopropenone (DPC). The receptors were gathered from a woman between 50 and 59 years old with alopecia areata. Some clones in this sample may be carry-over from other donors' samples. The CDR3 runs from the conserved cysteine through the conserved F or W. Fields, in order: clone size, V gene, D gene, J gene, CDR3 DNA, CDR3 protein. A D gene is named only where the DNA matches it firmly. The listing skips clone size in some rows; elsewhere it reads once, few, many or a size class.

>-|TRBV29-1|-|TRBJ2-2
TGCAGCGTTGAAGATCGGCAGGGGAACACCGGGGAGCTGTTTTTT
CSVEDRQGNTGELFF
>many|TRBV4-1|TRBD1|TRBJ2-5
TGCGCCAGCAGCCCCACAGGGGTGGAGACCCAGTACTTC
CASSPTGVETQYF
>many|TRBV18|TRBD1|TRBJ1-1
TGTGCCAGCTCACCTCAGGGGGTAGGAACTGAAGCTTTCTTT
CASSPQGVGTEAFF
>-|TRBV5-1|-|TRBJ2-5
TGCGCCAGCAGCGGGGGCATCGGACCGCTCCAAGAGACCCAGTACTTC
CASSGGIGPLQETQYF
>many|TRBV12-3/TRBV12-4|-|TRBJ1-6
TGTGCCAGCAGTTTAGGACCGAGCTCCTATAATTCACCCCTCCACTTT
CASSLGPSSYNSPLHF
>-|TRBV6-1|TRBD1|TRBJ2-2
TGTGCCAGCAGTTCCAAGACAGGGTCGACCGGGGAGCTGTTTTTT
CASSSKTGSTGELFF
>few|TRBV27|TRBD2|TRBJ2-7
TGTGCCAGCAGCCTCGTTTTAGCGGGGGGCTACGAGCAGTACTTC
CASSLVLAGGYEQYF
>many|TRBV7-8|-|TRBJ2-6
TGTGCCAGCAGCTACAGAAGGGGGTCTGGGGCCAACGTCCTGACTTTC
CASSYRRGSGANVLTF
>few|TRBV3-1|-|TRBJ2-7
TGTGCCAGCAGCCAAGCTAGTTCCTACGAGCAGTACTTC
CASSQASSYEQYF
>many|TRBV18|-|TRBJ2-5
TGTGCCAGCTCACCACTAGCGGCAAAAGAGACCCAGTACTTC
CASSPLAAKETQYF
>few|TRBV3-1|TRBD2|TRBJ2-3
TGTGCCAGCAGCTCCGGACTAGCGGGAGACCCAGATACGCAGTATTTT
CASSSGLAGDPDTQYF
>many|TRBV28|-|TRBJ2-2
TGTGCCAGCAGGTCGGGACTCTGGAACACCGGGGAGCTGTTTTTT
CASRSGLWNTGELFF
>few|TRBV15|-|TRBJ2-7
TGTGCCACCAGCATGAGTACCTCCTCAGACTGGGAGCAGTACTTC
CATSMSTSSDWEQYF
>many|TRBV20-1|-|TRBJ1-5
TGCAGTGCTGGAGAAGGGGATAGTCAGCCCCAGCATTTT
CSAGEGDSQPQHF
>many|TRBV20-1|-|TRBJ2-5
TGCAGTGCTCCGAACCCACAGGGTCTGAGGACCCAGTACTTC
CSAPNPQGLRTQYF
>many|TRBV12-3/TRBV12-4|TRBD2|TRBJ2-7
TGTGCCAGCAGCCCTCGCTTAGCGGGGCCCTACGAGCAGTACTTC
CASSPRLAGPYEQYF
>-|TRBV4-1|-|TRBJ1-1
TGCGCCAGCAGCCAAGTAGTAGGGAGGAACACTGAAGCTTTCTTT
CASSQVVGRNTEAFF
>many|TRBV3-1|-|TRBJ2-6
TGTGCCAGCAGCCAAGGGATTAGGACTGGGGCCAACGTCCTGACTTTC
CASSQGIRTGANVLTF
>many|TRBV9|TRBD1|TRBJ2-5
TGTGCCAGCAGCGTAGCGGGACAGGAGACCCAGTACTTC
CASSVAGQETQYF
>-|TRBV5-1|TRBD1|TRBJ2-7
TGCGCCAGCAGCCCCCTTCTGGGACAGATATACGAGCAGTACTTC
CASSPLLGQIYEQYF
>many|TRBV3-1|-|TRBJ1-3
TGTGCCAGCAGCGGGACGGGAAGAAACACCATATATTTT
CASSGTGRNTIYF
>many|TRBV6-1|TRBD1|TRBJ2-3
TGTGCCAGCAGGGGACAGGGCCGGACAGATACGCAGTATTTT
CASRGQGRTDTQYF
>many|TRBV9|TRBD1|TRBJ2-7
TGTGCCAGCGGGCCAGGGGGCGCCTACGAGCAGTACTTC
CASGPGGAYEQYF
>many|TRBV11-2|TRBD1|TRBJ2-7
TGTGCCAGCAGCTTAGGACCGCGACAGGGCCCCTACGAGCAGTACTTC
CASSLGPRQGPYEQYF
>few|TRBV7-9|-|TRBJ2-7
TGTGCCAGCAGTCCGGACGTTTACACCTACGAGCAGTACTTC
CASSPDVYTYEQYF
>many|TRBV7-9|-|TRBJ1-1
TGTGCCAGCAGCTTCCAAGCGAAGGGTGAAGCTTTCTTT
CASSFQAKGEAFF
>many|TRBV5-1|-|TRBJ1-5
TGCGCCAGCAGCCACGACGGGTCGAGCGGTCAGCCCCAGCATTTT
CASSHDGSSGQPQHF
>few|TRBV6-6|TRBD1|TRBJ1-3
TGTGCCAGCAGTCATGGACAGGCCGGAAACACCATATATTTT
CASSHGQAGNTIYF
>many|TRBV20-1|-|TRBJ1-1
TGCAGTGCTACGAGACAGCGGGGTTTGACTGAAGCTTTCTTT
CSATRQRGLTEAFF
>many|TRBV4-3|-|TRBJ2-3
TGCGCCAGCAGCCAAGATCGGGCCGGGACGGGCACAGATACGCAGTATTTT
CASSQDRAGTGTDTQYF
>many|TRBV24-1|-|TRBJ2-2
TGTGCCACCAGTCCAACAGGGCCCTCCATGAAAGGCGGGGAGCTGTTTTTT
CATSPTGPSMKGGELFF